This is a list of T cell receptor beta chains from one sample in a study of neurological immune-mediated disorders. From the 5' RACE reads, TCRdb called clonotypes with MiXCR, one entry per CDR3 protein. The table shows around 46,000 distinct CDR3 sequences, with roughly a quarter occurring only once. Sequenced input: PBMCs. Receptor source: a woman aged 70-85 years in good health. Each CDR3 is given with its conserved first and last residue. A D gene is named only where the DNA matches it firmly. Expanded clones are given a class, and other clones once, few, many or no size at all.

j_call,d_call,v_call,clone_size,cdr3_nt,cdr3_aa
TRBJ2-5,NA,TRBV5-1,NA,TGCGTCAGCAGCTTGTCCTCGGGGGACCAAGAGACCCAATACTTC,CVSSLSSGDQETQYF
TRBJ1-1,NA,TRBV7-2,many,TGTGCCAGCAGCCCCCACCTTCCGAACACTGAAGCTTTCTTT,CASSPHLPNTEAFF
TRBJ2-6,TRBD2,TRBV5-4,NA,TGTGCCAGCAGCCCGGGGGGGGACGGGGCCAACGTCCTGACTTTC,CASSPGGDGANVLTF
TRBJ1-6,NA,TRBV14,NA,TGTGCCAGCAGCCAAGTCACAAAGAATAATTCACCCCTCCACTTT,CASSQVTKNNSPLHF
TRBJ2-2,TRBD1,TRBV5-1,many,TGCGCCAGCGCGACAGGGACCACCGGGGAGCTGTTTTTT,CASATGTTGELFF
TRBJ1-1,NA,TRBV18,few,TGTGCCAGCTCATCGCCTCAGGATGAAGCTTTCTTT,CASSSPQDEAFF
TRBJ2-1,NA,TRBV5-1,NA,TGCGCCAGCAGCTTGGATCCAAGTGGACTTACCAATGAGCAGTTCTTC,CASSLDPSGLTNEQFF
TRBJ2-5,NA,TRBV7-9,NA,TGTGCCAGCAGACATGACCCTGGCAATCGAGAGACCCAGTACTTC,CASRHDPGNRETQYF
TRBJ2-1,TRBD1,TRBV18,few,TGTGCCAGCTCACGACAGGGCTTGGTTACCGATGAGCAGTTCTTC,CASSRQGLVTDEQFF
TRBJ2-1,TRBD2,TRBV5-1,medium-sized,TGCGCCAGCAGCTTAGGACTAGCGGGTTCCAATGAGCAGTTCTTC,CASSLGLAGSNEQFF
TRBJ2-7,NA,TRBV5-1,many,TGCGCCAGCAGACTGGTATCGAGGTGCGAGCAGTACTTC,CASRLVSRCEQYF
TRBJ1-1,NA,TRBV18,many,TGTGCCACCTCGGACAGCAGTTCCACTGAAGCTTTCTTT,CATSDSSSTEAFF
TRBJ2-3,NA,TRBV24-1,many,TGTGCCACCAGTGATCCTGACCCCCGAGGCACAGATACGCAGTATTTT,CATSDPDPRGTDTQYF
TRBJ2-5,NA,TRBV29-1,few,TGCAGCGGGTATCGGATGGGGGGCAGGACAGAGACCCAGTACTTC,CSGYRMGGRTETQYF
TRBJ2-7,NA,TRBV4-1,NA,TGCGCCAGCAGCCAAGGCTACAGGGATCCTCGCGAGCAGTACTTC,CASSQGYRDPREQYF
TRBJ2-1,NA,TRBV5-1,many,TGCGCCAGCAGCTTGTGGCAGGGATCCTACAATGAGCAGTTCTTC,CASSLWQGSYNEQFF
TRBJ1-1,NA,TRBV5-1,many,TGCGCCAGCAGCAAGGTACAGGCGAGAGACACTGAAGCTTTCTTT,CASSKVQARDTEAFF
TRBJ2-7,NA,TRBV7-9,NA,TGTGCCAGCGCTAGCTCGGAGGGGGTTCAGTACGAGCAGTACTTC,CASASSEGVQYEQYF
TRBJ1-1,NA,TRBV12-3/TRBV12-4,NA,TGTGCCAGCGGACCCCCGGAGACTGAAGCTTTCTTT,CASGPPETEAFF
TRBJ1-1,NA,TRBV7-9,NA,TGTGCCAGCAGCTTCACCATACCAGGTGGTGGGGAAGCTTTCTTT,CASSFTIPGGGEAFF
TRBJ1-5,NA,TRBV5-1,many,TGCGCCAGCAGCTTGGACAATAGTGGCAATCAGCCCCAGCATTTT,CASSLDNSGNQPQHF
TRBJ2-5,TRBD2,TRBV6-5,once,TGTGCCAGCGGACCGGGACTAGCGGGGGGGTCGGAGACCCAGTACTTC,CASGPGLAGGSETQYF
TRBJ2-5,NA,TRBV4-2,many,TGTGCCAGCAGCCAAGGGCCAGACCAAGAGACCCAGTACTTC,CASSQGPDQETQYF
TRBJ2-3,TRBD2,TRBV27,NA,TGTGCCAGCTGGCAGACTAGCGGATACACAGATACGCAGTATTTT,CASWQTSGYTDTQYF
TRBJ1-1,NA,TRBV20-1,NA,TGCAGTGCTAGAGAGGGGCCTCTCGGCACTGAAGCTTTCTTT,CSAREGPLGTEAFF
TRBJ2-1,NA,TRBV4-2,many,TGTGCCAGCAGCCGCCGGGCCGATATCGATGAGCAGTTCTTC,CASSRRADIDEQFF
TRBJ1-4,TRBD1,TRBV6-5,many,TGTGCCAGCAGGGGAACAGGGGGCGTCCATAATGAAAAACTGTTTTTT,CASRGTGGVHNEKLFF
TRBJ2-5,TRBD1,TRBV28,NA,TGTGCCAGCAGTCCGCCAGGACAGGCAGCCCCATTCCAAGAGACCCAGTACTTC,CASSPPGQAAPFQETQYF
TRBJ2-3,NA,TRBV5-1,NA,TGCGCCAGCAGCTCACTAGCAAGCACAGATACGCAGTATTTT,CASSSLASTDTQYF
TRBJ2-5,NA,TRBV25-1,NA,TGTGCCAGCAGTGAAGATGGGACCCAGTACTTC,CASSEDGTQYF
TRBJ1-3,NA,TRBV12-3/TRBV12-4,many,TGTGCCAGCACCCAAGTCGGCACCATATATTTT,CASTQVGTIYF
TRBJ2-5,NA,TRBV5-1,many,TGCGCCAGCAGCTTGGTTACCGTGCAAGAGACCCAGTACTTC,CASSLVTVQETQYF
TRBJ1-1,TRBD1,TRBV9,many,TGTGCCAGCAGCGTATCGAGCAGGGGGCACGGCACTGAAGCTTTCTTT,CASSVSSRGHGTEAFF
TRBJ1-5,NA,TRBV7-8,medium-sized,TGTGCCAGCAGCTTAGACCAGACGAACGCTCAGCCCCAGCATTTT,CASSLDQTNAQPQHF
TRBJ2-2,NA,TRBV19,few,TGTGCCAGTAGTATGAGGGGCCCATACACCGGGGAGCTGTTTTTT,CASSMRGPYTGELFF
TRBJ2-1,TRBD1,TRBV15,few,TGTGCCACCAGCAGGGATACAGGGGCTGAGCAGTTCTTC,CATSRDTGAEQFF
TRBJ1-5,NA,TRBV10-3,many,TGTGCCGCCGGAGGAGTTAGCAATCAGCCCCAGCATTTT,CAAGGVSNQPQHF
TRBJ2-2,TRBD2,TRBV7-6,many,TGTGCCAGCAGCTTATCTTCCGGGGGGGACACCGGGGAGCTGTTTTTT,CASSLSSGGDTGELFF
TRBJ1-2,NA,TRBV6-2/TRBV6-3,many,TGTGCCAGCAGTTACTCTGGATACGGCTGGGAGCAGCGTGGCTACACCTTC,CASSYSGYGWEQRGYTF
TRBJ2-6,NA,TRBV5-1,many,TGCGCCAGCAGCCCTTATGGCCGCCTCTCTGGGGCCAACGTCCTGACTTTC,CASSPYGRLSGANVLTF
TRBJ2-3,NA,TRBV3-1,many,TGTGCCAGCAGCCAAGTTTTTTCTAGCACAGATACGCAGTATTTT,CASSQVFSSTDTQYF
TRBJ1-1,TRBD1,TRBV5-1,many,TGCGCCAGCAGCCCCGACAGGGGAAGTAAGGCTTTCTTT,CASSPDRGSKAFF
TRBJ2-7,NA,TRBV4-3,many,TGCGCCAGCAGCCAAGCCTCTAGCGACGCTTACGAGCAGTACTTC,CASSQASSDAYEQYF
TRBJ2-1,NA,TRBV6-5,many,TGTGCCAGCAGTTACTCATGGGGCCCCTACAATGAGCAGTTCTTC,CASSYSWGPYNEQFF
TRBJ1-3,NA,TRBV29-1,many,TGCAGCGCTGCGTACCCCCCGAATGGAAACACCATATATTTT,CSAAYPPNGNTIYF
TRBJ2-7,NA,TRBV7-8,many,TGTGCCAGCAGCCGCTGGGGCGGAAATGGGTACGAGCAGTACTTC,CASSRWGGNGYEQYF
TRBJ1-6,NA,TRBV27,many,TGTGCCAGCAGCCCGACAGGATTAAATTCACCCCTCCACTTT,CASSPTGLNSPLHF
TRBJ1-6,TRBD1,TRBV6-2/TRBV6-3,many,TGTGCCAGCAGCCACTTCGGCCAGGGGGACAATTCACCCCTCCACTTT,CASSHFGQGDNSPLHF
TRBJ1-2,NA,TRBV6-5,many,TGTGCCAGCAGTTCCAGCCCGGATGGCTACACCTTC,CASSSSPDGYTF